This T cell receptor (beta chain) comes out of a study of blood T cells in healthy people across ages. Study observations and caveats: From one million sequenced T cells, diversity estimates were lower bounds.

A second PCR of roughly 7 to 11 cycles used a sample-barcoded 5' primer and a J-beta primer mix. TCRdb independently ran MiXCR on the 5' RACE reads; one entry per CDR3 protein. Among about 970,000 distinct CDR3 sequences listed, about 53% were seen once. This clonotype was counted between two and nine times. Its matching antigen is unknown. Possible read error: a much larger clone is one base away. The CDR3 covers 14 residues. V lost 0 bases, J lost 3 bases, and 9 bases lay in between. The rearrangement joins TRBV12-3 or TRBV12-4 to TRBJ2-7; TRBD2 is a possible D gene (6 bases). The source is a woman in her sixties or seventies in good health. Sequencing input: blood. CDR3 region: CASSLAGTRYEQYF. As DNA, the CDR3 is TGTGCCAGCAGTTTAGCCGGGACTCGCTACGAGCAGTACTTC.